The 16 T cell receptor beta chains reported below all come from one sample, sequenced in a study of blood T cell repertoires in COVID-19. Sequencing used immunoSEQ multiplex PCR; TCRdb keeps in-frame clones, though not all of them. This table holds around 150,000 clones, around nine tenths found once. Sample: PBMCs or T cells enriched from blood (not recorded which). These receptors all stem from a woman between 45 and 65 years old who had recovered from COVID-19.

The chain has TRBV9 and TRBJ2-7; tentatively, D is TRBD1 (6 bases). V lost 4 bases, J lost 4 bases, and 12 bases lay in between. The V gene's germline CDR1 is SGDLS and CDR2 YYNGEE. The CDR3 is 13 amino acids. CDR3: CASSPQGSYEQYF. The CDR3 DNA reads as TGTGCCAGCAGCCCACAGGGTTCGTACGAGCAGTACTTC.

The rearrangement joins TRBV18 to TRBJ2-7; tentatively, D is TRBD1 (5 bases). Germline-derived CDR1 and CDR2 are KGHSH and LQKENI. The length of the CDR3 is 15 residues. Trimming pared 3 bases from V and 3 bases from J, leaving 15 bases between. The CDR3 nucleotides are TGTGCCAGCTCACCGACGAAGGGGATTTACTACGAGCAGTACTTC. Residues: CASSPTKGIYYEQYF.

The chain recombines TRBV7-9 with TRBJ2-5; tentatively, D is TRBD1 (5 bases). The ends were cut back, 1 base at V and 2 bases at J, with 8 bases in the middle. Per the germline V gene, CDR1 is SEHNR and CDR2 is FQNEAQ (reference sequence). The CDR3 extends over 14 amino acids. The CDR3 bases are TGTGCCAGCAGCTTAGGACAGCCTCAAGAGACCCAGTACTTC. This encodes CASSLGQPQETQYF.

The rearrangement uses TRBV18 and TRBJ1-6, with D possibly TRBD1 on 6 matching bases. The V end was cut by 1 base, the J end by 6 bases, with 10 bases between. Germline V lookup: CDR1 KGHSH, CDR2 LQKENI. The CDR3 runs to 15 residues. The CDR3 DNA sequence: TGTGCCAGCTCACCACTAGGACAGTTTAATTCACCCCTCCACTTT. Encoded protein: CASSPLGQFNSPLHF.

V usage is TRBV14 and J usage is TRBJ2-5; D is perhaps TRBD1 (7 bases). The CDR3 has 15 residues. CDR1 is SGHDN and CDR2 is FVKESK in the germline V gene. The V end was cut by 4 bases, the J end by 5 bases, with 17 bases between. This chain's CDR3 is CASSPGDSPGETQYF. In nucleotides, the CDR3 is TGTGCCAGCAGCCCGGGGGACAGCCCCGGGGAGACCCAGTACTTC.

The chain couples TRBV5-1 to TRBJ2-5, with D possibly TRBD2 on 5 matching bases. This CDR3 has 14 residues. CDR1 is SGHRS, CDR2 YFSETQ, per germline. Trimming stripped 1 base from V and 2 bases from J, with 9 bases between. The DNA for the CDR3 is TGCGCCAGCAGCTTGACGGGGATTCAAGAGACCCAGTACTTC. Translating gives CASSLTGIQETQYF.

The chain is built from TRBV18 and TRBJ2-7; TRBD1 is a possible D gene (5 bases). Germline values: CDR1 KGHSH, CDR2 LQKENI. The V end was cut by 3 bases, the J end by 5 bases, with 11 bases between. This CDR3 spans 13 amino acids. The CDR3 loop is CASSPLQADEQYF. DNA for the CDR3: TGTGCCAGCTCACCCTTACAGGCCGACGAGCAGTACTTC.

J is TRBJ1-2 and V is TRBV23-1, with TRBD1 identical over 8 bases. TRBV23-1 qualifies as an ORF whose function is uncertain. The CDR3 spans 16 residues. V dropped 4 bases and J dropped 8; count of bases not matched to a gene: 15. The CDR3 DNA reads TGCGCCAGCAGTCGTGGGCAGGGGGCTAGAAACTTCGGCTACACCTTC. As protein: CASSRGQGARNFGYTF.

The rearrangement joins TRBV9 to TRBJ2-7; 7 nucleotides align to TRBD2. J lost 0 bases, V lost 5 bases, and 8 bases had no gene match. This CDR3 spans 15 amino acids. CDR1 SGDLS and CDR2 YYNGEE come from the germline V gene. The CDR3 bases are TGTGCCAGCAGTTGGAGCGGGGAAAGCTCCTACGAGCAGTACTTC. Its translation: CASSWSGESSYEQYF.

The V call is TRBV11-3, the J call TRBJ2-3, with 11 positions matching TRBD2. The germline V gene has CDR1 SGHNT and CDR2 YENEEA. The J segment lost 3 bases and the V segment lost 5 bases, leaving 4 bases of the junction unmatched. This CDR3 region has 15 residues. DNA of the CDR3: TGTGCCAGCAGCATTAGCGGGGGGGCGACAGATACGCAGTATTTT. Its protein is CASSISGGATDTQYF.

The chain employs TRBV9 and TRBJ2-7; the match to TRBD2 covers 7 bases. The CDR3 is 13 residues long. Germline V gene lookup returns CDR1 SGDLS and CDR2 YYNGEE. J was trimmed by 5 bases and V by 4 bases; bases with no gene match: 6. DNA for the CDR3: TGTGCCAGCAGCCGTGGACTAGTGGACGAGCAGTACTTC. Translating gives CASSRGLVDEQYF.

The chain employs TRBV6-5 and TRBJ1-2; D is uncertain. Germline V gives CDR1 MNHEY, CDR2 SVGAGI. The length of the CDR3 is 12 residues. V lost 6 bases to trimming and J lost 6 bases, with 11 bases between them. CDR3 sequence reads: CASSPGYHGYTF. In nucleotides, the CDR3 is TGTGCCAGCAGCCCCGGGTATCATGGCTACACCTTC.

In its sample, this clone was seen a few times. The chain joins TRBV21-1 to TRBJ1-6; the D call TRBD1 from the table was never checked on the DNA. TRBV21-1 is listed as a pseudogene. The CDR3 is made up of 13 amino acids. The CDR3 is CASNVGDNSPLHF. CDR3 in DNA: TGTGCCAGCAATGTAGGGGATAATTCACCCCTCCACTTT.

The V call is TRBV5-5, the J call TRBJ2-5; 8 nucleotides match TRBD1. Germline loops: CDR1 SGHKS, CDR2 YYEKEE (reference sequence). The CDR3 runs to 15 residues. V lost 2 bases to trimming and J lost 3 bases; unmatched junction nucleotides: 6. In nucleotides, the CDR3 is TGTGCCAGCAGCTTTTTCGGACAGGGAAAAGAGACCCAGTACTTC. Translation: CASSFFGQGKETQYF.

This chain joins TRBV5-1 and TRBJ2-2, with 7 bases that match TRBD2. Germline CDR1 SGHRS, CDR2 YFSETQ. V trimming: 4 bases; J trimming: 4 bases; junction bases outside the gene matches: 10. The CDR3 extends over 16 amino acids. CDR3 residues: CASSRLAAQSTGELFF. The CDR3 DNA sequence: TGCGCCAGCAGCCGACTAGCCGCGCAGAGCACCGGGGAGCTGTTTTTT.

Only one count was recorded for this clone. The J gene is TRBJ1-2, the V gene TRBV11-2; D is unclear. Germline V gene data show CDR1 as SGHAT and CDR2 as FQNNGV. With 0 bases removed from V and 8 bases from J, the gap between germline ends came to 7 bases. The CDR3 sequence is 12 residues long. Here the CDR3 reads CASSLDSQGYTF. The CDR3 DNA reads TGTGCCAGCAGCTTAGATTCGCAGGGCTACACCTTC. The full variable domain, in which reference TRBV11-2 and TRBJ1-2 provide the parts outside the CDR3, is EAGVAQSPRYKIIEKRQSVAFWCNPISGHATLYWYQQILGQGPKLLIQFQNNGVVDDSQLPKDRFSAERLKGVDSTLKIQPAKLEDSAVYLCASSLDSQGYTFGSGTRLTVV.